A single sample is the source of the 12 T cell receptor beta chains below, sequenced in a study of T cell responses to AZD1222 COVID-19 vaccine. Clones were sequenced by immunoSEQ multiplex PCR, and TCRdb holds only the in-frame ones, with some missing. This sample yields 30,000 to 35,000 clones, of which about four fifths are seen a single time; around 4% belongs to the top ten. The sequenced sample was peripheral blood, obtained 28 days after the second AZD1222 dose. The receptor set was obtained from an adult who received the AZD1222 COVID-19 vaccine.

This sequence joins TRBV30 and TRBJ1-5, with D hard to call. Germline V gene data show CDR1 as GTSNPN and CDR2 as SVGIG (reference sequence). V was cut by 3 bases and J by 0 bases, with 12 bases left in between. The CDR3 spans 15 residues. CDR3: CAWSSTTGSNQPQHF. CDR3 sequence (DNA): TGTGCCTGGAGCTCGACCACTGGTAGCAATCAGCCCCAGCATTTT.

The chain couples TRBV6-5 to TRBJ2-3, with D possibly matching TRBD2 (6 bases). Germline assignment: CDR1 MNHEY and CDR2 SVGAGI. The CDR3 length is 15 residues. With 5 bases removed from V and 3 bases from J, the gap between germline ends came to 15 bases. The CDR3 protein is CASSTLAGKTDTQYF. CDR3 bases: TGTGCCAGCAGTACTCTGGCGGGAAAAACAGATACGCAGTATTTT.

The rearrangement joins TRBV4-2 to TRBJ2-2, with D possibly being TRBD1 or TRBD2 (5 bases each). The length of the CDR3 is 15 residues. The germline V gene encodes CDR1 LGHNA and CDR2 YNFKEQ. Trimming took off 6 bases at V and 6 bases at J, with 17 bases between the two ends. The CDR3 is CASSRGEGPSGELFF. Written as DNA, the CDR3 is TGTGCCAGCAGTAGGGGAGAGGGGCCTTCCGGGGAGCTGTTTTTT.

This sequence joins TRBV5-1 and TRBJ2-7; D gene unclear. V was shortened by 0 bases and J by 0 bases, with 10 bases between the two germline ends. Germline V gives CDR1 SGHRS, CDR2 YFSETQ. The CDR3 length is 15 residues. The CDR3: CASSLGLLGSYEQYF. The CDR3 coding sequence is TGCGCCAGCAGCTTGGGACTGTTAGGCTCCTACGAGCAGTACTTC.

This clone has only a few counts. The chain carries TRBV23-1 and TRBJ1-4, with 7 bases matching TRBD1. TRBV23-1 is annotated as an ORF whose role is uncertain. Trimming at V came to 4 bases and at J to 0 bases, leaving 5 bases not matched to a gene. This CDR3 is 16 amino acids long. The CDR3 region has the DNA TGCGCCAGCAGTCGGGGACAGAATACAACTAATGAAAAACTGTTTTTT. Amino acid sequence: CASSRGQNTTNEKLFF.

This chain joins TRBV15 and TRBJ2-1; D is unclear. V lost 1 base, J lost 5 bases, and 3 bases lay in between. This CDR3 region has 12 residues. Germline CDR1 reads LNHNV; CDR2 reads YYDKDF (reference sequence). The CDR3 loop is CATSRVDNEQFF. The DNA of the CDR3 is TGTGCCACCAGCAGAGTTGACAATGAGCAGTTCTTC.

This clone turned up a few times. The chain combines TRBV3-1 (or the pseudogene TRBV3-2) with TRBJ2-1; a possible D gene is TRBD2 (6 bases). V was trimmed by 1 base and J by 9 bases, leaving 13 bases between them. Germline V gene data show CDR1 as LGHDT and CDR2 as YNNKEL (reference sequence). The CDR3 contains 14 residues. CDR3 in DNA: TGTGCCAGCAGCCAAGTGCGCGGGAAGAGTGAGCAGTTCTTC. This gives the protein CASSQVRGKSEQFF.

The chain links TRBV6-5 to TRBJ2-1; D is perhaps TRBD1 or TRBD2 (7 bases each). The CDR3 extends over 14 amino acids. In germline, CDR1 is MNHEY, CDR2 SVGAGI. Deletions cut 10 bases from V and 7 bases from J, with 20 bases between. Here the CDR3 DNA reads TGTGCCACAGAGGGGGCGGGGGTCAGGAATGAGCAGTTCTTC. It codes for CATEGAGVRNEQFF.

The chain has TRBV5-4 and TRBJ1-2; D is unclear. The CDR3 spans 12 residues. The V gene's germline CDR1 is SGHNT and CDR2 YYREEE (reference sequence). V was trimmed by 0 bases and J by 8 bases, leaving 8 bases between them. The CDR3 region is CASSLVETGYTF. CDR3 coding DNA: TGTGCCAGCAGCTTGGTGGAGACGGGCTACACCTTC.

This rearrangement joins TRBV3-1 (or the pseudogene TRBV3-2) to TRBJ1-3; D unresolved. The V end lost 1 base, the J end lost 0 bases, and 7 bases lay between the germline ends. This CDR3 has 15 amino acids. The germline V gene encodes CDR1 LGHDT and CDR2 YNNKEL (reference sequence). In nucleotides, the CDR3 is TGTGCCAGCAGCCAAGTCGGAAGCTCTGGAAACACCATATATTTT. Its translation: CASSQVGSSGNTIYF.

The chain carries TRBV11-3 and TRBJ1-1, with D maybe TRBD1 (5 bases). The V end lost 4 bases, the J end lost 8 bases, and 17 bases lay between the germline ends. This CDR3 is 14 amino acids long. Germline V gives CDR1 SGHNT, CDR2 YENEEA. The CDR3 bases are TGTGCCAGCAGCTCCCCCTCCCAGCCAGGGGAAGCTTTCTTT. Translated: CASSSPSQPGEAFF.

The CDR3 DNA reads TGTGCCAGCAGCGTAGGATTCGACAGGAGGCAGCCCCAGCATTTT. Encoded protein: CASSVGFDRRQPQHF. The V call is TRBV9, the J call TRBJ1-5; weak D call: TRBD1 (6 bases). The CDR3 loop spans 15 amino acids. V lost 0 bases, J lost 7 bases, and 14 bases lay in between. Germline CDR1 and CDR2: SGDLS and YYNGEE.